One and the same sample provided the 11 T cell receptor beta chains below, sequenced in a study of T cell responses to AZD1222 COVID-19 vaccine. The method was immunoSEQ multiplex PCR; TCRdb's version includes in-frame clones alone and lacks a portion of them. The repertoire consists of more than 85,000 clones, with 82% occurring once and the leading ten covering 4% to 6%. Sequencing used peripheral blood, obtained on day 0 of AZD1222 vaccination. These receptors all stem from an adult in good health.

V and J are TRBV5-8 and TRBJ2-7; TRBD1 agrees at 9 bases. The trim removed 0 bases at V and 3 bases at J, leaving 7 bases unmatched. The V gene's germline CDR1 is SGHTS and CDR2 YDEGEE. The CDR3 is 16 residues long. This CDR3 reads CASSLAGTGLSYEQYF. CDR3 DNA sequence: TGTGCCAGCAGCTTGGCTGGGACAGGGCTTAGCTACGAGCAGTACTTC.

The V gene is TRBV19, the J gene TRBJ1-2; perhaps TRBD1 as D (6 bases). The V end was cut by 4 bases, the J end by 7 bases, with 25 bases between. The CDR3 is made up of 17 amino acids. CDR1 is LNHDA, CDR2 SQIVND, per germline (reference sequence). CDR3 residues: CASSTNREIGITLGYTF. For the CDR3, the DNA is TGTGCCAGTAGTACAAACAGGGAGATAGGAATCACGCTTGGCTACACCTTC. Variable domain in full (rest from reference TRBV19 and TRBJ1-2): DGGITQSPKYLFRKEGQNVTLSCEQNLNHDAMYWYRQDPGQGLRLIYYSQIVNDFQKGDIAEGYSVSREKKESFPLTVTSAQKNPTAFYLCASSTNREIGITLGYTFGSGTRLTVV.

CDR3 residues: CASSPTGDSYNEQFF. CDR3 DNA: TGCGCCAGCAGCCCGACCGGCGACTCCTACAATGAGCAGTTCTTC. The J gene is TRBJ2-1, the V gene TRBV5-1; no clear D gene. Germline V gives CDR1 SGHRS, CDR2 YFSETQ. V lost 4 bases to trimming and J lost 0 bases, with 11 bases between them. The CDR3 sequence is 15 residues long.

This chain connects TRBV7-9 to TRBJ2-5; 7 bases are shared with TRBD1. Germline V gives CDR1 SEHNR, CDR2 FQNEAQ (reference sequence). The CDR3 totals 15 residues. The J segment lost 1 base and the V segment lost 1 base, leaving 3 bases of the junction unmatched. The CDR3 is CASSLGGTAQETQYF. CDR3 DNA: TGTGCCAGCAGCTTAGGGGGGACAGCCCAAGAGACCCAGTACTTC.

This chain joins TRBV7-8 and TRBJ1-1; the match to TRBD1 covers 12 bases. The germline gives CDR1 SGHVS, CDR2 FQNEAQ. The CDR3 extends over 15 amino acids. The junction had 5 bases not matched to a gene; V was cut back by 4 bases and J by 5 bases. The CDR3 coding sequence is TGTGCCAGCAGCTGGGGACAGGGGGCGTATACTGAAGCTTTCTTT. Translated, it gives CASSWGQGAYTEAFF.

This sequence joins TRBV7-2 and TRBJ1-6, with TRBD1 identical over 11 bases. The CDR3 has 15 amino acids. Trimming at V came to 5 bases and at J to 7 bases, leaving 4 bases not matched to a gene. Germline loops: CDR1 SGHTA, CDR2 FQGNSA. The CDR3 loop is CASSQGTGGNSPLHF. In DNA form, the CDR3 reads TGTGCCAGCAGCCAGGGGACAGGGGGAAATTCACCCCTCCACTTT.

V gene TRBV6-5 combines with J gene TRBJ2-3; 7 bases match TRBD2. The CDR3 has 16 residues. CDR1 is MNHEY and CDR2 is SVGAGI in the germline V gene. Trimming cost V 3 bases and J 0 bases; bases outside gene matches: 6. CDR3 residues: CASSYGRGGSTDTQYF. The CDR3 region has the DNA TGTGCCAGCAGTTATGGGAGGGGAGGGAGCACAGATACGCAGTATTTT.

The chain has TRBV19 and TRBJ2-6, with 9 bases that match TRBD1. CDR1 is LNHDA and CDR2 is SQIVND in the germline V gene (reference sequence). J was trimmed by 4 bases and V by 3 bases; bases with no gene match: 7. CDR3 length: 17 residues. The DNA for the CDR3 is TGTGCCAGTAGTATCCTTACAGGGGGCAACGGGGCCAACGTCCTGACTTTC. Translated, it gives CASSILTGGNGANVLTF.

The chain employs TRBV15 and TRBJ2-7; 7 nucleotides match TRBD1. After removal of 2 bases from V and 0 bases from J, the junction contained 7 bases not matched to a gene. The CDR3 has 16 amino acids. Per the germline V gene, CDR1 is LNHNV and CDR2 is YYDKDF (reference sequence). DNA for the CDR3: TGTGCCACCAGCAGAAACGAGGGGGACAGCTCCTACGAGCAGTACTTC. It specifies CATSRNEGDSSYEQYF.

This rearrangement joins TRBV2 to TRBJ1-2; D ambiguous. CDR3 length: 12 residues. V shed 10 bases and J shed 7 bases, with 16 bases lying between them. CDR1 SNHLY and CDR2 FYNNEI come from the germline V gene. The CDR3 coding sequence is TGTGCCACAGACACTAGGGCTTCTGGCTACACCTTC. Its protein is CATDTRASGYTF.

The chain employs TRBV7-2 and TRBJ2-2; possibly TRBD2 for D (5 bases). The CDR3 has 16 residues. Trimming pared 5 bases from V and 3 bases from J, leaving 16 bases between. The germline V gene has CDR1 SGHTA and CDR2 FQGNSA. The CDR3 reads CASSPQSEGYTGELFF. In DNA form, the CDR3 reads TGTGCCAGCAGCCCCCAATCAGAGGGATACACCGGGGAGCTGTTTTTT.